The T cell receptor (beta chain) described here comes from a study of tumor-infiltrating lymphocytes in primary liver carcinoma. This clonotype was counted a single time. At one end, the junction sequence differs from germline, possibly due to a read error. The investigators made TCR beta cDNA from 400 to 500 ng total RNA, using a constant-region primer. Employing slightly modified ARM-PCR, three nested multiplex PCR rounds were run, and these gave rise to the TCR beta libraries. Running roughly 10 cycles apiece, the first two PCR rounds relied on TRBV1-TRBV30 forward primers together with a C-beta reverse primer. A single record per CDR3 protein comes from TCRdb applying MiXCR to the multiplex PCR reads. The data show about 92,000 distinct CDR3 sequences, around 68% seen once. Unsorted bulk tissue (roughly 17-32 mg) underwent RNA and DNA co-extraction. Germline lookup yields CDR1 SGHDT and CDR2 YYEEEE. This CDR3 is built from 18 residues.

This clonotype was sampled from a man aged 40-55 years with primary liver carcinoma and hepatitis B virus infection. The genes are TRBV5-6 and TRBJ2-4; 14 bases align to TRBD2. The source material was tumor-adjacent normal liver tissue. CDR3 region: CASSTKGLAGVTNNIQYF. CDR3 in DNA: TGTGCCAGCAGCACCAAGGGACTAGCGGGAGTAACCAATAACATTCAGTACTTC.